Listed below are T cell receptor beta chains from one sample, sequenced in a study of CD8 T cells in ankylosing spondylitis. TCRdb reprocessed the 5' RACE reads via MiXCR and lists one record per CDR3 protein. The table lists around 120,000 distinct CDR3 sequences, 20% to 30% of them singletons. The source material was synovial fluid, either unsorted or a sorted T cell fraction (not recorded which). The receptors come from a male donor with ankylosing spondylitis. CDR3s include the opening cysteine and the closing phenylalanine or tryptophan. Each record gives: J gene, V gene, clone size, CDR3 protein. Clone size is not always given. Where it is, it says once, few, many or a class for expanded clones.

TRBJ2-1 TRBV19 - CASSIASGTYNEQFF
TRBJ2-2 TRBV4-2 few CASSQDSGLAGGRSGELFF
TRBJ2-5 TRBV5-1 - CASSIAGYQETQYF
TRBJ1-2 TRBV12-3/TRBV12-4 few CASSLKVASPGYTF
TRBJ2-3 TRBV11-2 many CASSLGVSTDTQYF
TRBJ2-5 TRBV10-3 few CAISELGHSVQETQYF
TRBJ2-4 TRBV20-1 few CSASLGSSGSRIQYF
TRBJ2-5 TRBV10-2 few CASSEPSGETQYF
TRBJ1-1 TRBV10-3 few CAISESAGENTEAFF
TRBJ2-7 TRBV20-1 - CSAREPAPEQYF
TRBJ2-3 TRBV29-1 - CSVRPRVMSDTQYF
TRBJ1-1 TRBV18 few CASSAGGTEAFF
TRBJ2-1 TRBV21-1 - CASTQADEQFF
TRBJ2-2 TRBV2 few CASRGGSTGELFF
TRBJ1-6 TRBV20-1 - CSARDRGGLGSPLHF